This T cell receptor beta chain emerged from a study of beta chain features in type 1 diabetes. Study background: Patients looked much like healthy donors when it came to age, gender and cell yields.

Comments on this clone: Its antigen is as yet unknown.

Expressed TCRB transcripts were sequenced, since all the RNA that had been isolated was reverse transcribed. The protocol was immunoSEQ multiplex PCR, while the TCRdb copy is restricted to in-frame clones and leaves out a portion. The table includes 970,000 or so clones, roughly a sixth detected once. CDR1 is LNHDA, CDR2 SQIVND, per germline (reference sequence). Trimming cost V 4 bases and J 1 base, with 14 bases left between them. The CDR3 sequence is 16 residues long. Study-level findings and limits: Amplification by PCR could prefer shorter templates, with the same effect in patients and controls.

The J gene is TRBJ2-1, the V gene TRBV19; a possible D gene is TRBD2 (5 bases). Source material: naive CD4+ T cells from blood. The sequence came from a woman aged 18 to 35 in good health. CDR3: CASSTGTRSSYNEQFF. CDR3 DNA: TGTGCCAGTAGTACGGGAACCCGGAGTTCCTACAATGAGCAGTTCTTC.